This T cell receptor (beta chain) emerged from a study of T cells in Graves' hyperthyroidism and ophthalmopathy. In its sample, this clonotype was seen many times. No antigen is known for it. Study results and limitations: Blood shared most expanded thyroid clonotypes above 0.001.

The TCR beta CDR3 regions underwent amplification using RNA transcripts as the source. The TCR CDR3 first-round RT-PCR relied on the HTBI primer set. TCRdb fed the multiplex PCR reads into MiXCR, producing one record per CDR3 protein. The sample includes about 550,000 distinct CDR3 sequences, 20% of them seen just once. The V end lost 9 bases, the J end lost 0 bases, and 11 bases lay between the germline ends. The CDR3 is 14 amino acids. Germline V lookup: CDR1 KGHDR, CDR2 SFDVKD. Stable disease denoted Graves' hyperthyroidism without ophthalmopathy progression within 18 months. Aged 18 to 65, the patients had hyperthyroidism that was newly diagnosed and had lasted under 2 months. Used for diagnoses were clinical symptoms, serum thyroxine and TRAb, thyroid ultrasound and orbital computed tomography.

This chain connects TRBV24-1 to TRBJ1-5; no reliable D call. The sample was blood. The receptor comes from a man aged 18-30 years with Graves' hyperthyroidism. CDR3: CATGPEGSNQPQHF. In nucleotides, the CDR3 is TGTGCCACCGGACCTGAGGGTAGCAATCAGCCCCAGCATTTT.